Listed below are T cell receptor beta chains from one sample, sequenced in a study of tumor and adjacent non-tumor tissue in lung cancer. TCRdb re-called the multiplex PCR reads with MiXCR, one entry per CDR3 protein. Of 120,000 or so distinct CDR3 sequences listed, around three fifths were seen once; the top ten hold roughly 13%. Input material: lung tumor tissue. These receptors all come from a man aged 30 to 45 with non-small cell lung cancer. CDR3s include the opening cysteine and the closing phenylalanine or tryptophan. The order of the fields is V gene, clone size, D gene, J gene, CDR3 protein, CDR3 DNA. D genes are given only for firm matches. Some rows have no size entry. The others give once, few or many, or a class for an expanded clone.

>TRBV20-1|NA|NA|TRBJ1-2
CSARYRSRTPYGYTF
TGCAGTGCTAGATATAGGTCCCGGACCCCTTATGGCTACACCTTC
>TRBV4-2|NA|TRBD2|TRBJ2-7
CASSLGVTSGSLEHYF
TGTGCCAGCAGCCTCGGGGTGACTAGCGGGAGTTTAGAGCACTACTTC
>TRBV20-1|once|TRBD1|TRBJ1-2
CSASGRQGSTNYGQTF
TGCAGTGCTAGTGGGAGACAGGGGTCGACTAACTATGGCCAAACCTTC
>TRBV10-2|many|TRBD1|TRBJ2-7
CASSSSGTETYEQYF
TGCGCCAGCAGTTCATCCGGGACAGAGACCTACGAGCAGTACTTC
>TRBV7-3|NA|NA|TRBJ2-2
CASSLGGQGNTGELFF
TGTGCCAGCAGCTTAGGGGGTCAGGGGAACACCGGGGAGCTGTTTTTT
>TRBV6-2/TRBV6-3|NA|TRBD1|TRBJ1-5
CVSSSGQDQQHQHF
TGTGTCAGCAGTTCCGGACAGGACCAACAGCACCAGCATTTT
>TRBV10-3|NA|NA|TRBJ2-1
CAISESIFAQFF
TGTGCCATCAGTGAGTCTATATTTGCGCAGTTCTTC
>TRBV20-1|once|TRBD2|TRBJ2-3
CSAREGVGLASTQYF
TGCAGTGCTAGAGAAGGTGTGGGACTAGCAAGTACACAGTATTTT
>TRBV6-5|NA|NA|TRBJ1-6
CASTYIRYTGRNSLLHF
TGTGCCAGTACCTACATTCGTTACACAGGGCGTAATTCACTCCTCCACTTT
>TRBV6-2/TRBV6-3|many|NA|TRBJ2-2
CASSSGTSTGELFF
TGTGCCAGCAGTTCGGGGACATCCACCGGGGAGCTGTTTTTT
>TRBV6-2/TRBV6-3|many|NA|TRBJ1-2
CASLGAIGGYTF
TGTGCCAGCCTGGGGGCGATCGGTGGCTACACCTTC
>TRBV20-1|NA|NA|TRBJ1-1
CNVREKGLNTEAFF
TGCAATGTTAGAGAGAAGGGACTGAACACTGAAGCTTTCTTT
>TRBV4-1|many|NA|TRBJ2-5
CASSHAPDREETQYF
TGCGCCAGCAGCCACGCCCCGGACAGAGAAGAGACCCAGTACTTC
>TRBV12-3/TRBV12-4|NA|NA|TRBJ2-1
CASSLALSYNEQFF
TGTGCCAGCAGTTTGGCGCTCTCCTACAATGAGCAGTTCTTC
>TRBV12-3/TRBV12-4|many|NA|TRBJ1-6
CASTRVGNSPLHF
TGTGCCAGCACCCGGGTGGGTAATTCACCCCTCCACTTT
>TRBV7-9|NA|NA|TRBJ1-5
CASSLSNGSQPQHF
TGTGCCAGCAGCTTATCGAACGGGAGTCAGCCTCAGCATTTT
>TRBV11-1|NA|NA|TRBJ2-1
CAISFSSSDEQLF
TGTGCCATCAGCTTCTCTTCGTCGGATGAACAGCTCTTC
>TRBV10-2|medium-sized|NA|TRBJ2-4
CASSGSNRDAKNIQYF
TGCGCCAGCAGTGGTAGCAACAGGGACGCCAAAAACATTCAGTACTTC
>TRBV12-3/TRBV12-4|NA|TRBD1|TRBJ2-2
CANSTGTGGGTGELFF
TGTGCCAACAGTACCGGGACAGGGGGTGGTACTGGGGAGCTGTTTTTT
>TRBV29-1|NA|TRBD2|TRBJ2-2
CSVGTGEGLPGDLFF
TGCAGCGTTGGTACGGGGGAGGGCCTTCCCGGGGATCTGTTTTTT
>TRBV11-2|NA|TRBD1|TRBJ1-6
CVSSLGDSGESPLHF
TGTGTCAGCAGCTTAGGGGACAGTGGGGAATCACCCCTCCACTTT
>TRBV6-5|few|NA|TRBJ1-1
CASSPLPDRGLEAFF
TGTGCCAGCAGTCCCCTCCCGGACAGAGGACTTGAAGCTTTCTTT
>TRBV7-9|NA|TRBD2|TRBJ2-1
CANSSGLGGYNEQFF
TGTGCCAACAGCTCGGGACTAGGGGGGTACAATGAGCAGTTCTTC
>TRBV6-6|many|NA|TRBJ2-6
CASSYPRSGTSGANVLTF
TGTGCCAGCAGTTACCCGAGGAGTGGAACCTCTGGGGCCAACGTCCTGACTTTC
>TRBV11-3|many|TRBD1|TRBJ2-2
CASSSRTGITGELFF
TGTGCCAGCAGCTCCCGGACAGGGATAACCGGGGAGCTGTTTTTT
>TRBV10-3|NA|NA|TRBJ1-5
CAITELGGNQPQHF
TGTGCCATCACTGAGTTAGGGGGGAATCAGCCCCAACATTTT
>TRBV11-1|NA|TRBD1|TRBJ2-2
CASSQMLGGGSPSTWERFF
TGTGCCAGCAGCCAAATGCTAGGGGGCGGTTCACCGTCCACCTGGGAGCGGTTTTTT
>TRBV14|few|NA|TRBJ2-1
CASSREPQESSYNEQFF
TGTGCCAGCAGCCGGGAACCACAGGAAAGCTCCTACAATGAGCAGTTCTTC
>TRBV6-5|medium-sized|NA|TRBJ2-7
CASSTLYEQYF
TGTGCCAGCAGCACCCTCTACGAGCAGTACTTC
>TRBV4-1|many|NA|TRBJ2-2
CASSLDTGELFF
TGCGCCAGCAGCCTAGACACCGGGGAGCTGTTTTTT
>TRBV12-3/TRBV12-4|few|TRBD2|TRBJ2-1
CASSSTGTSETSYNEQFF
TGTGCCAGCAGTTCAACCGGGACTAGCGAGACCTCCTACAATGAGCAGTTCTTC
>TRBV6-1|many|TRBD1|TRBJ2-2
CASSEDTGAPGELFF
TGTGCCAGCAGTGAAGATACAGGGGCCCCCGGGGAGCTGTTTTTT
>TRBV11-1|many|NA|TRBJ1-1
CASSFDRNTEAFF
TGTGCCAGCAGCTTCGACAGGAACACTGAAGCTTTCTTT
>TRBV18|NA|NA|TRBJ2-7
CASSPLKVGIPYEQYF
TGTGCCAGCTCACCTCTTAAAGTTGGCATACCTTACGAGCAGTACTTC
>TRBV20-1|NA|NA|TRBJ2-5
CSARPGGVETHYF
TGCAGTGCTAGACCCGGAGGCGTGGAGACCCATTATTTC
>TRBV6-6|many|TRBD1|TRBJ1-5
CASSTGGLQPQHF
TGTGCCAGCAGTACAGGGGGCCTTCAGCCCCAGCATTTT
>TRBV13|few|TRBD2|TRBJ2-3
CASSLTSGGLGTDTQYF
TGTGCCAGCAGCTTAACTAGCGGGGGGCTTGGCACAGATACGCAGTATTTT
>TRBV6-2/TRBV6-3|NA|TRBD1|TRBJ1-6
CVSRSGQGISSLHF
TGTGTCAGCAGATCAGGACAGGGGATTTCATCCCTCCACTTT
>TRBV28|many|TRBD1|TRBJ1-1
CASSADRAAFF
TGTGCCAGCAGTGCCGACAGGGCGGCTTTCTTT
>TRBV20-1|NA|NA|TRBJ2-3
CSLPPSTDTQYF
TGCAGTCTCCCCCCTAGCACAGATACGCAGTATTTT
>TRBV6-5|NA|NA|TRBJ2-3
CARSQARMGTDTQYF
TGTGCTAGAAGTCAAGCTCGGATGGGCACAGATACGCAGTATTTT
>TRBV11-2|many|NA|TRBJ1-2
CASSLPRGGYTF
TGTGCCAGCAGCTTACCCCGGGGGGGCTACACCTTC
>TRBV20-1|NA|NA|TRBJ2-3
CSSNMRGKGTDMQYF
TGCAGTTCTAACATGAGGGGGAAGGGTACAGATATGCAGTATTTT
>TRBV30|NA|NA|TRBJ1-1
CAWSDVLNTEAFF
TGTGCCTGGAGCGATGTCTTGAACACTGAAGCTTTCTTT
>TRBV6-1|many|NA|TRBJ1-1
CASSIQGDTEAFF
TGTGCCAGCAGTATACAGGGCGACACTGAAGCTTTCTTT
>TRBV12-3/TRBV12-4|NA|TRBD1|TRBJ2-3
CASSRVTGKQPQYF
TGTGCCAGCAGCCGGGTGACAGGGAAACAGCCCCAGTATTTT
>TRBV30|NA|NA|TRBJ1-1
CALSEAAGAFF
TGTGCCTTGAGTGAGGCGGCGGGAGCTTTCTTT
>TRBV5-6|many|NA|TRBJ2-2
CASSLPGPGELFF
TGTGCCAGCAGCTTGCCGGGGCCCGGGGAGCTGTTTTTT
>TRBV4-1|NA|NA|TRBJ2-2
CACSQVGDLITGELFF
TGCGCCTGCAGCCAAGTTGGAGACCTTATCACCGGGGAGCTGTTTTTT
>TRBV20-1|many|NA|TRBJ1-2
CSASGHGYTF
TGCAGTGCTTCAGGGCATGGCTACACCTTC
>TRBV20-1|NA|TRBD2|TRBJ2-1
CSASSAGGYNEQLF
TGCAGTGCTAGCTCTGCGGGAGGGTACAATGAGCAATTGTTC
>TRBV5-4|NA|NA|TRBJ2-3
CASSLRRQGADTRYF
TGTGCCAGCAGCTTGAGGCGGCAGGGTGCAGATACGCGGTATTTT
>TRBV12-3/TRBV12-4|few|NA|TRBJ1-1
CASSLGHQGNTEAFF
TGTGCCAGCAGTTTAGGACACCAGGGAAACACTGAAGCTTTCTTT
>TRBV6-2/TRBV6-3|NA|NA|TRBJ2-1
CTSSYRLVGSSSYNEQFF
TGTACCAGCAGTTATCGACTAGTGGGGTCGAGCTCCTACAATGAGCAGTTCTTC